The clone carrying this T cell receptor (beta chain) was counted between two and nine times. The data were obtained in a study of T-cell reconstitution after alpha-beta-depleted transplantation in children. The CDR3 runs 14 residues. The germline V gene encodes CDR1 MNHNS and CDR2 SASEGT. The ends lost 8 bases at V and 4 bases at J; junction bases unmatched: 8. Molecular barcoding with unique molecular identifiers was used for the TCRbeta library. TCRdb ran MiXCR on the PCR reads and lists one entry per CDR3 protein. The sample includes roughly 98,000 distinct CDR3 sequences, about 16% seen only once; the top ten take around a fifth.

The receptor comes from a male patient between 2 and 10 years old who had a stem cell transplant for acute lymphoblastic leukemia, so the T cells may come from the graft donor. The chain couples TRBV6-1 to TRBJ1-2; the match to TRBD1 covers 9 bases. The sequences come from PBMCs, mostly from graft donor cells, collected 180 days after TCRalphabeta/CD19-depleted stem cell transplant. Here the CDR3 reads CASGFATGGYGYTF. For the CDR3, the DNA is TGTGCCAGCGGATTTGCGACAGGGGGCTATGGCTACACCTTC.